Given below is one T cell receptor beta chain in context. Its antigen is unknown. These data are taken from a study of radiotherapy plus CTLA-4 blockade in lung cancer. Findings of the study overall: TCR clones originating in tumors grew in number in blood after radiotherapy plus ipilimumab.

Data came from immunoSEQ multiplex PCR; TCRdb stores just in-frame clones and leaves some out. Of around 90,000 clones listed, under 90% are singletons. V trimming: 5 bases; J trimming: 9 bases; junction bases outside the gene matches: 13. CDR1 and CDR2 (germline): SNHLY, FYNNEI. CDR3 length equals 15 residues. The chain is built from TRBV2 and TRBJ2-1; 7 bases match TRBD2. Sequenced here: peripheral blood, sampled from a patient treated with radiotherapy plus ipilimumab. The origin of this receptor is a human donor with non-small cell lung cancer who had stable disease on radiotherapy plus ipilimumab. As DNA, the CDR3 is TGTGCCAGCAGTCAGGCTATCCTAACGGGGGGTGAGCAGTTCTTC. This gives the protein CASSQAILTGGEQFF.